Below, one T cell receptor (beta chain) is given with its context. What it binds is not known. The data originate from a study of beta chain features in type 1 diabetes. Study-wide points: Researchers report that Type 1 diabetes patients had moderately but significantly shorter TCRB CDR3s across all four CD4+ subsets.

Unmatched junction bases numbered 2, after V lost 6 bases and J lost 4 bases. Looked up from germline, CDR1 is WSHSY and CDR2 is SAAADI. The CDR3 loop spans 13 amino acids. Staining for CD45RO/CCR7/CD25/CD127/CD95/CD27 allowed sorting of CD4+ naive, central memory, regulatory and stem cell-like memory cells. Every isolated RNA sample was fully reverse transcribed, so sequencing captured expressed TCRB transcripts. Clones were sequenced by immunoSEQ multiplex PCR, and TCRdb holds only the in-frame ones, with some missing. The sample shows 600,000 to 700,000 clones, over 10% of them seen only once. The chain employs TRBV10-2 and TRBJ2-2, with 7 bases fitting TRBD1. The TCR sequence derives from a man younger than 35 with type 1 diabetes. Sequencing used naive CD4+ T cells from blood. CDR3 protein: CASRGQITGELFF. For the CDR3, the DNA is TGCGCCAGCAGGGGACAGATCACCGGGGAGCTGTTTTTT.